This TCR beta chain was captured in a study of beta chain features in type 1 diabetes. Notes on the study in general: TCRB CDR3s were moderately but significantly shorter in Type 1 diabetes patients in all four CD4+ subsets.

There are a few counts of this clone. No antigen is known for it. This CDR3 has 17 residues. Trimming cost V 3 bases and J 1 base; bases outside gene matches: 9. Germline values: CDR1 MGHRA, CDR2 YSYEKL. Every bit of the isolated RNA underwent reverse transcription, so sequencing read expressed TCRB transcripts. Average reads for naive, central memory and regulatory T cell samples were roughly 3.5 million. Only in-frame clones appear in the TCRdb table, and some are missing; sequencing was by immunoSEQ multiplex PCR. There are 600,000 to 700,000 clones in the sample; roughly 13% occur only once, and about 0.02% lies in the top ten.

This chain links TRBV4-1 with TRBJ2-4, with TRBD1 matching 7 bases. Sequencing was performed on naive CD4+ T cells from blood. The sequence derives from a man younger than 35 with type 1 diabetes. This CDR3 reads CASSQTTTGVAKNIQYF. The CDR3 DNA reads TGCGCCAGCAGCCAGACAACCACAGGGGTGGCCAAAAACATTCAGTACTTC.